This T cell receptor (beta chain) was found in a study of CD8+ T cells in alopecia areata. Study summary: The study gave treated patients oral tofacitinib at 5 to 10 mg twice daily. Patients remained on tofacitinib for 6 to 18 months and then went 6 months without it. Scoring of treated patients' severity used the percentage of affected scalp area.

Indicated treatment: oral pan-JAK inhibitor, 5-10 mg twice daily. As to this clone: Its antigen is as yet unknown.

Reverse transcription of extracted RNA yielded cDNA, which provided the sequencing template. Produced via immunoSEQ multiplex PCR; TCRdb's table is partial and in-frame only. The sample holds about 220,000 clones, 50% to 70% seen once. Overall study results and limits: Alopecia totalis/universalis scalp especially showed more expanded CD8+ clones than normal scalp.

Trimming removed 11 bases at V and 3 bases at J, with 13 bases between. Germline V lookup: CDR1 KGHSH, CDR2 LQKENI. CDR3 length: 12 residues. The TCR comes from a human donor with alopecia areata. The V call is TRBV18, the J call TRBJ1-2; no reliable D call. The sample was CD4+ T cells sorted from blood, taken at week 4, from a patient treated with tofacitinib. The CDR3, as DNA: TGTGCCGGCGTTGTCGTAGACTATGGCTACACCTTC. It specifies CAGVVVDYGYTF.